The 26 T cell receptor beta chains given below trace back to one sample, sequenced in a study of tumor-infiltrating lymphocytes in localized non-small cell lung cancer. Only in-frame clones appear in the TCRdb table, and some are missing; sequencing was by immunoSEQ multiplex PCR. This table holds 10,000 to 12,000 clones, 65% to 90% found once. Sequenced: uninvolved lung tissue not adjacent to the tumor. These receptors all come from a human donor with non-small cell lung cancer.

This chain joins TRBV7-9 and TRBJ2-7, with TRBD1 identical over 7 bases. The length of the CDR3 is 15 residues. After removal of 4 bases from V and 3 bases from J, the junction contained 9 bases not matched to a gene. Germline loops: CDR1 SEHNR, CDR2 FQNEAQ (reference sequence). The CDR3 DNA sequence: TGTGCCAGCAGCTCCACAGGGGTAAGCAGCTACGAGCAGTACTTC. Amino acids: CASSSTGVSSYEQYF.

CDR3 DNA sequence: TGTGCCAGCAGCCCTACTGCGGGACAGGGGTACGAGCAGTACTTC. Its translation is CASSPTAGQGYEQYF. V usage is TRBV7-2 and J usage is TRBJ2-7, with 10 positions matching TRBD1. After removal of 5 bases from V and 4 bases from J, the junction contained 8 bases not matched to a gene. The germline gives CDR1 SGHTA, CDR2 FQGNSA. The CDR3 sequence is 15 residues long.

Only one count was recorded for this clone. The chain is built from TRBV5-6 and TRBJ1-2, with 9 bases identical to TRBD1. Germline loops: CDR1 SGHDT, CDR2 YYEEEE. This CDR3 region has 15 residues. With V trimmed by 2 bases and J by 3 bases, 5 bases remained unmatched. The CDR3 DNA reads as TGTGCCAGCAGCTTAAGGGACAGGGTTTACTATGGCTACACCTTC. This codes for CASSLRDRVYYGYTF.

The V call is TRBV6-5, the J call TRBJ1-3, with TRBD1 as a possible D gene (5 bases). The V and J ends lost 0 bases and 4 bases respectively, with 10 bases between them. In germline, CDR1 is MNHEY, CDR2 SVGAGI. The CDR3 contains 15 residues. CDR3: CASSYSPGSGNTIYF. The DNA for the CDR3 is TGTGCCAGCAGTTACTCTCCAGGGTCCGGAAACACCATATATTTT.

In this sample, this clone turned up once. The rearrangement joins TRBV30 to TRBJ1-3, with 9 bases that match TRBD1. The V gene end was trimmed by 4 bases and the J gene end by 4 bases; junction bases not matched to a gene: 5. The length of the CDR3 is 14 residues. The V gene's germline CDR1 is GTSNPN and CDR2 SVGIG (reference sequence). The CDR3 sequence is CAWNTGTGGNTIYF. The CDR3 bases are TGTGCCTGGAATACCGGGACAGGGGGAAACACCATATATTTT.

The CDR3 sequence is CATSPGTGQETQYF. The CDR3 region has the DNA TGTGCCACCAGCCCCGGGACAGGCCAAGAGACCCAGTACTTC. This chain connects TRBV15 to TRBJ2-5, with TRBD1 matching over 8 bases. The germline CDR1 and CDR2 sequences are LNHNV and YYDKDF (reference sequence). The CDR3 extends over 14 amino acids. The J segment lost 1 base and the V segment lost 5 bases, leaving 3 bases of the junction unmatched.

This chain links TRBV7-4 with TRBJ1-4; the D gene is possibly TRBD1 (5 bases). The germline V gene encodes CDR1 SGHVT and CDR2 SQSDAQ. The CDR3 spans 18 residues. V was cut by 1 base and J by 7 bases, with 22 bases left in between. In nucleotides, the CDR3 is TGTGCCAGCAGCTTAGGCCATATAATTCCGGGGGATTGTGAAAAACTGTTTTTT. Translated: CASSLGHIIPGDCEKLFF.

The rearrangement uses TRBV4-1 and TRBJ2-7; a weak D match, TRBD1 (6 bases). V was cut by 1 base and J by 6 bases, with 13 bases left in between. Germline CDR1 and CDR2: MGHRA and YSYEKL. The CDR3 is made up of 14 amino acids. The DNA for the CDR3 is TGCGCCAGCAGCCAAGTTCACACAGGGACCGAGCAGTACTTC. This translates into CASSQVHTGTEQYF.

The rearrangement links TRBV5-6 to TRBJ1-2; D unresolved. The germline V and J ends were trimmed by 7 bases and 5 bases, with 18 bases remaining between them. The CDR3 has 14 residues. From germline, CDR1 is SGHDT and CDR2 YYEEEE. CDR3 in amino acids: CASSMGDRWYGYTF. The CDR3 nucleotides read TGTGCCAGCTCGATGGGAGATCGGTGGTATGGCTACACCTTC.

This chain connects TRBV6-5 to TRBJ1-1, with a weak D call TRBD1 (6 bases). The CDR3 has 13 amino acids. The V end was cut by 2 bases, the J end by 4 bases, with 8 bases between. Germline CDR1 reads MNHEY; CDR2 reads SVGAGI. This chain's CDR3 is CASSYRGSTEAFF. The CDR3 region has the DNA TGTGCCAGCAGTTACAGGGGGAGCACTGAAGCTTTCTTT.

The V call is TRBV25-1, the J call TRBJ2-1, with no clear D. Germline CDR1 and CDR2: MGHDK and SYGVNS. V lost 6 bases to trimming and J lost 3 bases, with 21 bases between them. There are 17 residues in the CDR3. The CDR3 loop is CASSDQQRTLLYNEQFF. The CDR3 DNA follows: TGTGCCAGCAGCGATCAACAACGGACCCTGCTCTACAATGAGCAGTTCTTC.

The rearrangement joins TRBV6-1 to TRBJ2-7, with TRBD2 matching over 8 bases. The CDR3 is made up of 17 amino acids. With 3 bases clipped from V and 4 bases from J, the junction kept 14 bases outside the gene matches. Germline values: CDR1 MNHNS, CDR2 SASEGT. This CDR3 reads CASSDWLIAGYNYEQYF. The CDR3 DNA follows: TGTGCCAGCAGTGATTGGCTAATAGCGGGGTACAATTACGAGCAGTACTTC.

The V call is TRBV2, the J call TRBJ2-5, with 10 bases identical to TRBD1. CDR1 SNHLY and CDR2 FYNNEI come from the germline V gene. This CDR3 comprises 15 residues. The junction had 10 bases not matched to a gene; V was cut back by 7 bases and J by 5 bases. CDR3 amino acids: CASTPTGGEYETQYF. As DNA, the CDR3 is TGTGCCAGCACTCCGACAGGGGGCGAGTATGAGACCCAGTACTTC.

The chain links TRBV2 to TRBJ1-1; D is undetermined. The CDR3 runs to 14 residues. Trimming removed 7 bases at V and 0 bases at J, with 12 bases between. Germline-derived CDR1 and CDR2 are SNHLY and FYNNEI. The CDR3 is CASTREKLNTEAFF. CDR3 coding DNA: TGTGCCAGCACCCGGGAGAAGCTGAACACTGAAGCTTTCTTT.

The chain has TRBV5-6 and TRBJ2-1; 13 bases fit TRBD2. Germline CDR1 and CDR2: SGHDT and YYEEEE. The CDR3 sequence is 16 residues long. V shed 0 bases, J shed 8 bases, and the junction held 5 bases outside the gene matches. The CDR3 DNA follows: TGTGCCAGCAGCTTGGAAGGACTAGCGGGGGCTGATGAGCAGTTCTTC. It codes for CASSLEGLAGADEQFF.

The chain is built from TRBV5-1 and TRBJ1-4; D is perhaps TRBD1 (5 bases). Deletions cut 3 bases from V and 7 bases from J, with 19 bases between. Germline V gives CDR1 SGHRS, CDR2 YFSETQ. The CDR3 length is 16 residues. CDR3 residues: CASSSGGSGGGEKLFF. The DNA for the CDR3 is TGCGCCAGCAGCTCGGGAGGTTCGGGGGGAGGTGAAAAACTGTTTTTT.

CDR3 sequence reads: CAISASGGHGGELFF. In DNA form, the CDR3 reads TGTGCCATCTCGGCATCTGGGGGGCATGGCGGGGAGCTGTTTTTT. J is TRBJ2-2 and V is TRBV10-3, with D perhaps given as TRBD1 or TRBD2 (6 bases each). Germline CDR1 and CDR2: ENHRY and SYGVKD. With 8 bases removed from V and 7 bases from J, the gap between germline ends came to 20 bases. This CDR3 has 15 amino acids.

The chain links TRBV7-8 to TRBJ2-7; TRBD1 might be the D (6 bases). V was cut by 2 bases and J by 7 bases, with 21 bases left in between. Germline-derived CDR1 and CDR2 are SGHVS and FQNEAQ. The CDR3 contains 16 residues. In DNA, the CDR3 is TGTGCCAGCAGCTTACTATCCGGGACATCTATGGGGGAGCAGTACTTC. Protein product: CASSLLSGTSMGEQYF. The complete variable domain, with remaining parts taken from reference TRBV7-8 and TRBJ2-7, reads GAGVSQSPRYKVAKRGQDVALRCDPISGHVSLFWYQQALGQGPEFLTYFQNEAQLDKSGLPSDRFFAERPEGSVSTLKIQRTQQEDSAVYLCASSLLSGTSMGEQYFGPGTRLTVT.

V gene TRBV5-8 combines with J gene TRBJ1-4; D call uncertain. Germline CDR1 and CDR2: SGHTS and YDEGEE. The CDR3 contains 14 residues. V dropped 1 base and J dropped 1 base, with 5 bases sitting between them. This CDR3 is CASSLSQTNEKLFF. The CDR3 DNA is TGTGCCAGCAGCTTGAGTCAAACTAATGAAAAACTGTTTTTT. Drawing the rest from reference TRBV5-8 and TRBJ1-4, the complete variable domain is EAGVTQSPTHLIKTRGQQATLRCSPISGHTSVYWYQQALGLGLQFLLWYDEGEERNRGNFPPRFSGRQFPNYSSELNVNALELEDSALYLCASSLSQTNEKLFFGSGTQLSVL.

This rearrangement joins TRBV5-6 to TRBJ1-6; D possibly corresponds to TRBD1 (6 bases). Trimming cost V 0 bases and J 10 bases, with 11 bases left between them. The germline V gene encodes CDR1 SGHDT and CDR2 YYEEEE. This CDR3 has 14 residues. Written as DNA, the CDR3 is TGTGCCAGCAGCTTGGTAACAGGGAGCTCACCCCTCCACTTT. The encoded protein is CASSLVTGSSPLHF.

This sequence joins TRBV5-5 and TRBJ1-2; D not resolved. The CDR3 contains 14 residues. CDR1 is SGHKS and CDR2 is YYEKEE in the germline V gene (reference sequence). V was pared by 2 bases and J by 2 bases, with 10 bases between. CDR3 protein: CASSFGSRNYGYTF. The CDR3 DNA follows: TGTGCCAGCAGCTTCGGGTCGAGGAACTATGGCTACACCTTC.

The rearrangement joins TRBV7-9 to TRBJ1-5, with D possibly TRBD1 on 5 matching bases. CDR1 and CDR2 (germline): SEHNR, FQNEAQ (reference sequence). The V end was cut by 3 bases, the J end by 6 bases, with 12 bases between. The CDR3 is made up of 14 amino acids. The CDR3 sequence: CASSFGGSSQPQHF. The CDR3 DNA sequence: TGTGCCAGCAGCTTCGGGGGAAGCTCTCAGCCCCAGCATTTT.

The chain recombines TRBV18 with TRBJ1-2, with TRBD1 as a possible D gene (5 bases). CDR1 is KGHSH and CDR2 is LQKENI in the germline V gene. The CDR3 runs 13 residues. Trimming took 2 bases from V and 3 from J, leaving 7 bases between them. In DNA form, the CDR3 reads TGTGCCAGCTCACCAAGGGGCGACTATGGCTACACCTTC. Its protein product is CASSPRGDYGYTF.

The CDR3 nucleotides are TGTGCCAGCAGTTACGTTGGGGGAGGCGGGGAGCTGTTTTTT. This translates into CASSYVGGGGELFF. J is TRBJ2-2 and V is TRBV6-5; D might be TRBD2 (6 bases). This CDR3 contains 14 residues. V was pared by 2 bases and J by 7 bases, with 11 bases between. CDR1 and CDR2 (germline): MNHEY, SVGAGI.

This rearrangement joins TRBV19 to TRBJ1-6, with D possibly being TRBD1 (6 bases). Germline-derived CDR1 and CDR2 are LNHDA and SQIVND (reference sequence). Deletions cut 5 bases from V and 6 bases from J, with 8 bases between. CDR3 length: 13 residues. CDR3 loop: CASSQGINSPLHF. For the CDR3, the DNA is TGTGCCAGTAGTCAGGGGATTAATTCACCCCTCCACTTT.

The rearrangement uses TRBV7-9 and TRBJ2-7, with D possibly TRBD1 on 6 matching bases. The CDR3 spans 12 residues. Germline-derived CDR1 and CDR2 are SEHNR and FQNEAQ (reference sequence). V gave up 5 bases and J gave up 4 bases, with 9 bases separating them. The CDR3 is CASSLTGYEQYF. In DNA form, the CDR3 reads TGTGCCAGCAGCCTTACAGGGTACGAGCAGTACTTC.